A selection of T cell receptor beta chains follows, all from one sample in a study of T-cell memory formation after mild COVID-19. MiXCR, applied by TCRdb to the 5' RACE reads, yields one record per CDR3 protein. Here the sample spans hundreds of thousands of distinct CDR3 sequences, 20% to 25% being singletons. The specimen was PBMCs or a T cell subset sorted from them (not recorded which). These receptors came from an adult woman who had mild COVID-19 (a few samples of this study predate the infection). Cell type and time point are not known. The CDR3 runs from the conserved cysteine through the conserved F or W. A D gene is named only where the DNA matches it firmly. Clone sizes are given selectively: once, few, many, or a class where the clone is expanded.

CDR3aa: CASSERVNSNQPQHF
CDR3nt: TGTGCCAGCAGTGAAAGAGTCAATAGCAATCAGCCCCAGCATTTT
d_gene: NA
v_gene: TRBV6-1
j_gene: TRBJ1-5
abundance: few

CDR3aa: CASSFEGIGTDTQYF
CDR3nt: TGTGCCAGCAGCTTCGAGGGCATAGGAACAGATACGCAGTATTTT
d_gene: NA
v_gene: TRBV7-9
j_gene: TRBJ2-3
abundance: few

CDR3aa: CASSKEGVKNIQYF
CDR3nt: TGTGCCAGCAGCAAGGAGGGGGTCAAAAACATTCAGTACTTC
d_gene: NA
v_gene: TRBV5-4
j_gene: TRBJ2-4
abundance: NA

CDR3aa: CATSDRDVGYTF
CDR3nt: TGTGCCACCAGTGATAGAGACGTGGGCTACACCTTC
d_gene: NA
v_gene: TRBV24-1
j_gene: TRBJ1-2
abundance: NA

CDR3aa: CASSRKSSYNEQFF
CDR3nt: TGTGCCAGTAGTCGAAAAAGCTCCTACAATGAGCAGTTCTTC
d_gene: NA
v_gene: TRBV19
j_gene: TRBJ2-1
abundance: NA

CDR3aa: CASSITQGTEAFF
CDR3nt: TGTGCCAGTAGTATAACCCAGGGGACTGAAGCTTTCTTT
d_gene: NA
v_gene: TRBV19
j_gene: TRBJ1-1
abundance: NA

CDR3aa: CASSLAGAQPQHF
CDR3nt: TGTGCCAGCAGTTTGGCCGGAGCTCAGCCCCAGCATTTT
d_gene: NA
v_gene: TRBV12-3/TRBV12-4
j_gene: TRBJ1-5
abundance: many

CDR3aa: CATMRVGGNEQFF
CDR3nt: TGTGCCACCATGAGGGTGGGAGGCAATGAGCAGTTCTTC
d_gene: NA
v_gene: TRBV24-1
j_gene: TRBJ2-1
abundance: NA

CDR3aa: CASSQDGGGGAGDEQFF
CDR3nt: TGCGCCAGCAGCCAAGATGGGGGTGGGGGGGCCGGCGATGAGCAGTTCTTC
d_gene: NA
v_gene: TRBV4-1
j_gene: TRBJ2-1
abundance: NA

CDR3aa: CASSPPLGEGETQYF
CDR3nt: TGTGCCAGCTCACCACCCCTAGGAGAGGGAGAGACCCAGTACTTC
d_gene: NA
v_gene: TRBV18
j_gene: TRBJ2-5
abundance: NA

CDR3aa: CASSLATAYEQYF
CDR3nt: TGTGCCAGCAGCTTAGCTACAGCCTACGAGCAGTACTTC
d_gene: NA
v_gene: TRBV7-8
j_gene: TRBJ2-7
abundance: NA

CDR3aa: CSVESPDRGPYEQYF
CDR3nt: TGCAGCGTTGAGTCGCCGGACAGGGGTCCCTACGAGCAGTACTTC
d_gene: TRBD1
v_gene: TRBV29-1
j_gene: TRBJ2-7
abundance: NA

CDR3aa: CASSVEWQGGTEAFF
CDR3nt: TGTGCCAGCAGCGTAGAGTGGCAGGGGGGCACTGAAGCTTTCTTT
d_gene: TRBD1
v_gene: TRBV9
j_gene: TRBJ1-1
abundance: few

CDR3aa: CASSLAPGPSSGNTIYF
CDR3nt: TGTGCCAGCTCACTAGCTCCGGGACCCAGCTCTGGAAACACCATATATTTT
d_gene: NA
v_gene: TRBV18
j_gene: TRBJ1-3
abundance: few

CDR3aa: CASSSGLAVDSLSYEQYF
CDR3nt: TGTGCCAGCAGCTCGGGACTAGCGGTAGATTCATTGTCCTACGAGCAGTACTTC
d_gene: TRBD2
v_gene: TRBV7-8
j_gene: TRBJ2-7
abundance: NA

CDR3aa: CASSIGLNEQFF
CDR3nt: TGTGCCAGTAGTATAGGTCTAAATGAGCAGTTCTTC
d_gene: NA
v_gene: TRBV19
j_gene: TRBJ2-1
abundance: NA

CDR3aa: CASSYTSGTGTDTQYF
CDR3nt: TGTGCCAGCAGCTACACATCAGGGACTGGCACAGATACGCAGTATTTT
d_gene: NA
v_gene: TRBV7-9
j_gene: TRBJ2-3
abundance: NA

CDR3aa: CASTAQPGSGANVLTF
CDR3nt: TGTGCCAGCACCGCACAACCAGGGTCCGGGGCCAACGTCCTGACTTTC
d_gene: NA
v_gene: TRBV12-3/TRBV12-4
j_gene: TRBJ2-6
abundance: few

CDR3aa: CASSFMPSYEQCF
CDR3nt: TGTGCCAGCAGTTTCATGCCATCCTACGAGCAGTGCTTC
d_gene: NA
v_gene: TRBV6-2/TRBV6-3
j_gene: TRBJ2-7
abundance: NA

CDR3aa: CASKGDGYEKLFF
CDR3nt: TGTGCCAGCAAGGGGGACGGGTATGAAAAACTGTTTTTT
d_gene: NA
v_gene: TRBV12-3/TRBV12-4
j_gene: TRBJ1-4
abundance: few

CDR3aa: CASSRSWDNEQFF
CDR3nt: TGTGCCAGCAGCCGAAGCTGGGACAATGAGCAGTTCTTC
d_gene: NA
v_gene: TRBV7-2
j_gene: TRBJ2-1
abundance: few

CDR3aa: CASSEGGQINEKLFF
CDR3nt: TGTGCCAGCAGTGAGGGTGGACAGATTAATGAAAAACTGTTTTTT
d_gene: NA
v_gene: TRBV25-1
j_gene: TRBJ1-4
abundance: NA

CDR3aa: CASSNQGDTQYF
CDR3nt: TGCGCCAGCAGCAATCAGGGAGATACGCAGTATTTT
d_gene: NA
v_gene: TRBV5-1
j_gene: TRBJ2-3
abundance: NA

CDR3aa: CASSLVGTGSIGYTF
CDR3nt: TGCGCCAGCAGCTTGGTGGGGACAGGCTCAATTGGCTACACCTTC
d_gene: TRBD1
v_gene: TRBV5-1
j_gene: TRBJ1-2
abundance: few